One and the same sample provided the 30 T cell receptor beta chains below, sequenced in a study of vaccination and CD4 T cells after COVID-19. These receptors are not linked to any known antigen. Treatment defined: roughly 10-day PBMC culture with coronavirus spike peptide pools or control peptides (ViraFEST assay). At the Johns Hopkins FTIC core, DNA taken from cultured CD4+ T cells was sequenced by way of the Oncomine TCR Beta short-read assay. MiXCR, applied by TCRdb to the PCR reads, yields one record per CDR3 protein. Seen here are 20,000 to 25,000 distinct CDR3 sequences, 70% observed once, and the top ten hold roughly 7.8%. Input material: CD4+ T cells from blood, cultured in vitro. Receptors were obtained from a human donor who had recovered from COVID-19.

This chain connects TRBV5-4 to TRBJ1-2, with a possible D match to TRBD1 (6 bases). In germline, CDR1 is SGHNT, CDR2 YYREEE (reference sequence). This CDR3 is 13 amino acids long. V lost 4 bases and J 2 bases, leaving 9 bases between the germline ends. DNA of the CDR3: TGTGCCAGCAGCCGACAGGTGAACTATGGCTACACCTTC. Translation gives CASSRQVNYGYTF. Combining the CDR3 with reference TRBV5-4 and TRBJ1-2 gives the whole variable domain ETGVTQSPTHLIKTRGQQVTLRCSSQSGHNTVSWYQQALGQGPQFIFQYYREEENGRGNFPPRFSGLQFPNYSSELNVNALELDDSALYLCASSRQVNYGYTFGSGTRLTVV.

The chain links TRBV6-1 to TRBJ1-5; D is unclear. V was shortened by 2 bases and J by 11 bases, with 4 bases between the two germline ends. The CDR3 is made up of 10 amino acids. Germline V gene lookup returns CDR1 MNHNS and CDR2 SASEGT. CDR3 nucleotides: TGTGCCAGCAGTGAAATGACCCAGCATTTT. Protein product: CASSEMTQHF.

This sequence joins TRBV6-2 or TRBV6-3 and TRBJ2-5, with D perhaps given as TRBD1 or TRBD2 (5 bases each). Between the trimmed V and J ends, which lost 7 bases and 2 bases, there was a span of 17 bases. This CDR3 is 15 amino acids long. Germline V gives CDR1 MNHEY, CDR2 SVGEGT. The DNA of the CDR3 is TGTGCCAGCATCTCCTGGGACCAACCACAAGAGACCCAGTACTTC. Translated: CASISWDQPQETQYF.

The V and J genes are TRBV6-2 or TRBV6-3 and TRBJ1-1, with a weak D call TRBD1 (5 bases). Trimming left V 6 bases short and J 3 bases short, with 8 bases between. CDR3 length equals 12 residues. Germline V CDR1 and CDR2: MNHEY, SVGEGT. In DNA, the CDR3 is TGTGCCAGCAGCGACAGCGACACTGAAGCTTTCTTT. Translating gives CASSDSDTEAFF.

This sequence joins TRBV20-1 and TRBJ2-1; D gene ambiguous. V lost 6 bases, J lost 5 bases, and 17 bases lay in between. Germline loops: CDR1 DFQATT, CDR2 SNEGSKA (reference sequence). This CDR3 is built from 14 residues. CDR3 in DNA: TGCAGTGCCCCCCCGGGCCTAATAAACAATGAGCAGTTCTTC. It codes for CSAPPGLINNEQFF.

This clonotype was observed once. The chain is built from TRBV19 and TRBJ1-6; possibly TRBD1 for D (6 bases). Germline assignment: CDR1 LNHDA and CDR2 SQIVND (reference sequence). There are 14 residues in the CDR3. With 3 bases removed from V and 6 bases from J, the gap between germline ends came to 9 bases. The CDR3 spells CASSIPGANSPLHF. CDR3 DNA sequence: TGTGCCAGTAGTATTCCAGGGGCTAATTCACCCCTCCACTTT. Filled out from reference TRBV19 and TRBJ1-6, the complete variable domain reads DGGITQSPKYLFRKEGQNVTLSCEQNLNHDAMYWYRQDPGQGLRLIYYSQIVNDFQKGDIAEGYSVSREKKESFPLTVTSAQKNPTAFYLCASSIPGANSPLHFGNGTRLTVT.

The CDR3 nucleotides are TGTGCCACCAGCGCTATTAGACTAGCCATTTACAATGAGCAGTTCTTC. This gives the protein CATSAIRLAIYNEQFF. The chain carries TRBV15 and TRBJ2-1, with TRBD2 identical over 7 bases. With 5 bases clipped from V and 4 bases from J, the junction kept 11 bases outside the gene matches. The CDR3 is 16 amino acids. CDR1 and CDR2 (germline): LNHNV, YYDKDF (reference sequence).

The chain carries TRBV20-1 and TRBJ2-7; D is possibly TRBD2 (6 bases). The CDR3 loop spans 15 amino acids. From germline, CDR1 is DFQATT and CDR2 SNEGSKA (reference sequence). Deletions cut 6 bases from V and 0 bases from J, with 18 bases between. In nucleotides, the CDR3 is TGCAGTGCGACATACGGGAGTGCGGCCTCCTACGAGCAGTACTTC. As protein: CSATYGSAASYEQYF.

The CDR3 spells CASSALGGGSSTDTQYF. The DNA for the CDR3 is TGTGCCAGCAGCGCCCTAGGGGGAGGGTCTAGCACAGATACGCAGTATTTT. The J gene is TRBJ2-3, the V gene TRBV7-8; D is perhaps TRBD2 (7 bases). V was clipped by 5 bases and J by 0 bases, with 18 bases between them. This CDR3 spans 17 amino acids. Germline loops: CDR1 SGHVS, CDR2 FQNEAQ.

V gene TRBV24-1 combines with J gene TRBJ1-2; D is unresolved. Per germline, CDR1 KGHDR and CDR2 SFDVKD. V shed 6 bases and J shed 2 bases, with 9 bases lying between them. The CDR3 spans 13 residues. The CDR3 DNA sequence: TGTGCCACCAGTAGGTCGCACAACTATGGCTACACCTTC. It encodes CATSRSHNYGYTF.

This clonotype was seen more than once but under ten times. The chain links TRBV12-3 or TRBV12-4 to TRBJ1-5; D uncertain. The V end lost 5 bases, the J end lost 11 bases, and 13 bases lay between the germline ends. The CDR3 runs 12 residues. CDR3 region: CASSQPPGAQHF. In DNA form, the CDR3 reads TGTGCCAGCAGTCAGCCCCCTGGGGCCCAGCATTTT.

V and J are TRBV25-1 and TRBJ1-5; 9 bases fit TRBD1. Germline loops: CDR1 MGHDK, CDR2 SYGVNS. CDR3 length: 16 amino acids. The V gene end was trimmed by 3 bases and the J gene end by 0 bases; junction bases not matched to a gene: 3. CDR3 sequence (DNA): TGTGCCAGCAGTGATGGGACAGGGTTTAGCAATCAGCCCCAGCATTTT. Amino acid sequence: CASSDGTGFSNQPQHF.

CDR3 residues: CASSQGEGQNTEAFF. The CDR3 DNA sequence: TGTGCCAGCAGCCAAGGGGAGGGCCAAAACACTGAAGCTTTCTTT. This chain joins TRBV4-2 and TRBJ1-1; the D is unclear. The CDR3 is 15 amino acids. CDR1 is LGHNA, CDR2 YNFKEQ, per germline. Trimming left V 1 base short and J 2 bases short, with 11 bases between.

The CDR3 DNA is TGTGCCAGCAGTTTCGGGGCTTTGGGGAATCAGCCCCAGCATTTT. It yields the protein CASSFGALGNQPQHF. The V call is TRBV6-5, the J call TRBJ1-5; possibly TRBD1 for D (5 bases). V was cut by 4 bases and J by 4 bases, with 14 bases left in between. Germline CDR1 and CDR2: MNHEY and SVGAGI. The CDR3 is 15 residues long.

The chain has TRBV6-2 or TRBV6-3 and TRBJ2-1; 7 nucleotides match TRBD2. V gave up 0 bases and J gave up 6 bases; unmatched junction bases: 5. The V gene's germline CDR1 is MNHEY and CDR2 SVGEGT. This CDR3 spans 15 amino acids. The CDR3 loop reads CASSYSAGVFNEQFF. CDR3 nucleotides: TGTGCCAGCAGTTACTCGGCGGGAGTCTTCAATGAGCAGTTCTTC.

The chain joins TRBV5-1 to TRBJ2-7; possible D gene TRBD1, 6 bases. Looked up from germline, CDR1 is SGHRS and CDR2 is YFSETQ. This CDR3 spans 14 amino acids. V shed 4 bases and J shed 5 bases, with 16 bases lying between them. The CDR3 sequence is CASSRDKGIHEQYF. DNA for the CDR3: TGCGCCAGCAGCCGGGACAAGGGGATCCACGAGCAGTACTTC.

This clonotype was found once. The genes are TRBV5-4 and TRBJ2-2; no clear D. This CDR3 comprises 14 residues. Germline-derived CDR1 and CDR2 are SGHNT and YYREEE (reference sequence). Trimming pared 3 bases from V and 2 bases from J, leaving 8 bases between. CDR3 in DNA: TGTGCCAGCAGCTATAACACCAACACCGGGGAGCTGTTTTTT. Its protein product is CASSYNTNTGELFF.

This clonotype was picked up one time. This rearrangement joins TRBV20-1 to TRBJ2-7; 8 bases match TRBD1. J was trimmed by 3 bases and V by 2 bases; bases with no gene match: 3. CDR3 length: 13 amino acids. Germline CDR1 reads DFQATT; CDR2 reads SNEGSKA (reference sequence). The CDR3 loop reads CSARRDRNYEQYF. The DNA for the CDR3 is TGCAGTGCTAGACGGGACAGGAACTACGAGCAGTACTTC.

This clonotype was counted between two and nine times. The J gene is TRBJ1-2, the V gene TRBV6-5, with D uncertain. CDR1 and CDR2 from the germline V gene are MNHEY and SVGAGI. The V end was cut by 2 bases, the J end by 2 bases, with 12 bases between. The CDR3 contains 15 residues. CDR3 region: CASSYGTTRNYGYTF. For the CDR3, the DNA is TGTGCCAGCAGTTACGGTACCACCCGGAACTATGGCTACACCTTC.

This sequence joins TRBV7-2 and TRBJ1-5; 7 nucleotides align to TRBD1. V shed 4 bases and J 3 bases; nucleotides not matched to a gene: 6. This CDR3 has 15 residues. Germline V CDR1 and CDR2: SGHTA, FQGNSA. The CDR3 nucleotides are TGTGCCAGCAGCTCACTACAGGGGCTCAATCAGCCCCAGCATTTT. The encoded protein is CASSSLQGLNQPQHF.

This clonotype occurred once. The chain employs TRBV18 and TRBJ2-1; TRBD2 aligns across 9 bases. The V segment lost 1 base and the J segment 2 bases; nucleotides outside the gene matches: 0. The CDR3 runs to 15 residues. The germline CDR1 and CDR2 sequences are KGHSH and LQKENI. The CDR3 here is CASSPRTSAYNEQFF. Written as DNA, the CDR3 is TGTGCCAGCTCACCACGGACTAGCGCCTACAATGAGCAGTTCTTC.

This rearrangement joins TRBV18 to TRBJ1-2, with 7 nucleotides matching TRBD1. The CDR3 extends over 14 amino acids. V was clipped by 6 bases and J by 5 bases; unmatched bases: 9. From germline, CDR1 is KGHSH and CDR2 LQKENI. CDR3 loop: CASSSTGQIYGYTF. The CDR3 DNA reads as TGTGCCAGCTCGTCAACGGGACAGATATATGGCTACACCTTC. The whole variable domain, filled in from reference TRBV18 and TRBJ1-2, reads NAGVMQNPRHLVRRRGQEARLRCSPMKGHSHVYWYRQLPEEGLKFMVYLQKENIIDESGMPKERFSAEFPKEGPSILRIQQVVRGDSAAYFCASSSTGQIYGYTFGSGTRLTVV.

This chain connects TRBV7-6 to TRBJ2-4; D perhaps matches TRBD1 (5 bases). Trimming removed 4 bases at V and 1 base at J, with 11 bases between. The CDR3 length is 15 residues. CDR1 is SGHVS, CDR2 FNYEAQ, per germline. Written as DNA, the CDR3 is TGTGCCAGCAGCTCCTCACCAGGGGCCAAAAACATTCAGTACTTC. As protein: CASSSSPGAKNIQYF. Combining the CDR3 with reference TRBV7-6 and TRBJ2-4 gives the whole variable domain GAGVSQSPRYKVTKRGQDVALRCDPISGHVSLYWYRQALGQGPEFLTYFNYEAQQDKSGLPNDRFSAERPEGSISTLTIQRTEQRDSAMYRCASSSSPGAKNIQYFGAGTRLSVL.

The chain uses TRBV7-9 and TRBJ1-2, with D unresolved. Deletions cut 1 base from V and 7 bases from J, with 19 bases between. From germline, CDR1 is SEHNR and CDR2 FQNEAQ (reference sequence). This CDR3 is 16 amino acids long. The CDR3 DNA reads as TGTGCCAGCAGCTTAGTACGATCGGAGACCAGTCGTGGCTACACCTTC. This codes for CASSLVRSETSRGYTF.

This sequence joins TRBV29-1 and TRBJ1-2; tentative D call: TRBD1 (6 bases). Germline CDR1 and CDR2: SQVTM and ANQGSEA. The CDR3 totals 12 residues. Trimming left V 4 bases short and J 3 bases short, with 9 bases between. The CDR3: CSVGTEYYGYTF. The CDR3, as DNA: TGCAGCGTTGGGACAGAATACTATGGCTACACCTTC.

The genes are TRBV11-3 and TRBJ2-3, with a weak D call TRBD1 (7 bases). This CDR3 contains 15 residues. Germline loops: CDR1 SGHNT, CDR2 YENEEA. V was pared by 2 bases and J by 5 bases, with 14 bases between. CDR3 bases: TGTGCCAGCAGCTTATTTCCAGGGGGAGGAGATACGCAGTATTTT. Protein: CASSLFPGGGDTQYF.

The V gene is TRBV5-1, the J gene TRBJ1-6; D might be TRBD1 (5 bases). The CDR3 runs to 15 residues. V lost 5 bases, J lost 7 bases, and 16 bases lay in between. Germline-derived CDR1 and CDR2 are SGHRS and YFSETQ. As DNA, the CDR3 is TGCGCCAGCAGTGTACAGGCCCCTGAGAATTCACCCCTCCACTTT. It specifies CASSVQAPENSPLHF.

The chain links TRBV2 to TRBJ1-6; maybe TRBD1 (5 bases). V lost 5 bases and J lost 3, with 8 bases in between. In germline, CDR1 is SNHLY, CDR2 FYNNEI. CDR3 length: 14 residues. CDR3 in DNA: TGTGCCAGCAGTTGGGACCGCTATAATTCACCCCTCCACTTT. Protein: CASSWDRYNSPLHF.

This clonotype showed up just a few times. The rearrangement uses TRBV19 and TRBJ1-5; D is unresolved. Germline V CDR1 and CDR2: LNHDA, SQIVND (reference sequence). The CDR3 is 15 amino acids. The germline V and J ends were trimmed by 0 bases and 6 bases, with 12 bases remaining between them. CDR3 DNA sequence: TGTGCCAGTAGTATAGATCTCCATTTGCGTCAGCCCCAGCATTTT. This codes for CASSIDLHLRQPQHF. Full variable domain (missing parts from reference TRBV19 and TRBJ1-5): DGGITQSPKYLFRKEGQNVTLSCEQNLNHDAMYWYRQDPGQGLRLIYYSQIVNDFQKGDIAEGYSVSREKKESFPLTVTSAQKNPTAFYLCASSIDLHLRQPQHFGDGTRLSIL.

This chain's CDR3 is CAWSPGAATEQFF. CDR3 nucleotide sequence: TGTGCCTGGAGCCCGGGAGCCGCTACTGAGCAGTTCTTC. V and J are TRBV30 and TRBJ2-1; D is perhaps TRBD2 (6 bases). The V gene's germline CDR1 is GTSNPN and CDR2 SVGIG (reference sequence). The CDR3 totals 13 residues. V dropped 3 bases and J dropped 9 bases, with 15 bases sitting between them.